A single sample gave rise to the 9 T cell receptor beta chains below, sequenced in a study of shared clonotypes between healthy human individuals (dated by TCRdb to about 2020). The library was produced with the immunoSEQ multiplex PCR assay. Drawn from immuneACCESS, this table holds only the in-frame rearrangements with V and J called that TCRdb kept. Clones are partly lost; checked studies trace under half to an unresolved V gene and leave the rest unexplained. Across this sample there are roughly 2,500,000 clones, with 80% to 95% seen only once. The top ten hold more than 0.35% of the sample. Material for sequencing was naive CD4+ T cells from PBMCs. Explained via the paper, the cell subset or site label denotes: CD45RA+ positively selected. The source is a man between 18 and 29 years old in good health. Some clones in this sample may be carry-over from other donors' samples.

With regard to this clone: In the same sample, other DNA sequences code for this CDR3. The chain carries TRBV9 and TRBJ2-5; 8 nucleotides align to TRBD1. CDR3 length: 14 residues. The germline gives CDR1 SGDLS, CDR2 YYNGEE. V dropped 2 bases and J dropped 4; count of bases not matched to a gene: 4. The CDR3 region is CASSVDRGGETQYF. The CDR3 DNA is TGTGCCAGCAGCGTCGACAGGGGTGGAGAGACCCAGTACTTC.

The genes are TRBV21-1 and TRBJ1-4; the D segment call TRBD1 is taken from the table without a DNA check. TRBV21-1 is given as a pseudogene. This CDR3 spans 15 amino acids. The CDR3: CASTDRETTNEKLFF. CDR3 coding DNA: TGTGCCAGCACCGACAGGGAGACAACTAATGAAAAACTGTTTTTT.

Turning to this clone: Other DNA sequences from this sample encode an identical CDR3 as well. Written as DNA, the CDR3 is TGTGCCAGCAGCGTAGCGGGAGTAGCAGATACGCAGTATTTT. This sequence encodes CASSVAGVADTQYF. The rearrangement joins TRBV9 to TRBJ2-3; D may be TRBD2 (6 bases). The V and J ends lost 0 bases and 4 bases respectively, with 9 bases between them. Per the germline V gene, CDR1 is SGDLS and CDR2 is YYNGEE. CDR3 length: 14 residues.

The V gene is TRBV7-9, the J gene TRBJ2-3; 10 nucleotides match TRBD2. Germline lookup yields CDR1 SEHNR and CDR2 FQNEAQ (reference sequence). The CDR3 spans 18 residues. V was pared by 0 bases and J by 2 bases, with 8 bases of the junction left unmatched. The CDR3 loop reads CASSLALGLADPTDTQYF. CDR3 nucleotides: TGTGCCAGCAGCTTAGCTCTAGGACTAGCGGACCCCACAGATACGCAGTATTTT.

This rearrangement joins TRBV19 to TRBJ1-2; TRBD1 is a possible D gene (6 bases). Trimming left V 5 bases short and J 7 bases short, with 14 bases between. Germline CDR1 and CDR2: LNHDA and SQIVND (reference sequence). The CDR3 runs 13 residues. The CDR3 spells CASSPNPRGGYTF. The CDR3, as DNA: TGTGCCAGTAGTCCCAACCCCAGGGGTGGCTACACCTTC.

The rearrangement links TRBV2 to TRBJ1-5; no definite D call. The V end was cut by 7 bases, the J end by 4 bases, with 17 bases between. In germline, CDR1 is SNHLY, CDR2 FYNNEI. The CDR3 has 15 residues. CDR3 in DNA: TGTGCCAGCACCCTCTCGGGCTTCCCAAATCAGCCCCAGCATTTT. Translation gives CASTLSGFPNQPQHF.

This chain uses TRBV7-2 with TRBJ1-4, with 7 bases matching TRBD1. Trimming took 5 bases from V and 5 from J; bases not matched to a gene: 5. CDR1 is SGHTA, CDR2 FQGNSA, per germline. There are 14 residues in the CDR3. CDR3 loop: CASSPLTGNEKLFF. In nucleotides, the CDR3 is TGTGCCAGCAGCCCATTGACAGGGAATGAAAAACTGTTTTTT.

The genes are TRBV9 and TRBJ1-2; no reliable D call. Trimming stripped 4 bases from V and 2 bases from J, with 12 bases between. The CDR3 length is 14 residues. Germline values: CDR1 SGDLS, CDR2 YYNGEE. This chain's CDR3 is CASSRDASNYGYTF. The CDR3 DNA is TGTGCCAGCAGCCGTGACGCGTCAAACTATGGCTACACCTTC. Using reference TRBV9 and TRBJ1-2 for the parts outside the CDR3, the full variable domain is DSGVTQTPKHLITATGQRVTLRCSPRSGDLSVYWYQQSLDQGLQFLIQYYNGEERAKGNILERFSAQQFPDLHSELNLSSLELGDSALYFCASSRDASNYGYTFGSGTRLTVV.

The rearrangement links TRBV7-2 to TRBJ1-1; D is uncertain. V dropped 2 bases and J dropped 0 bases, with 13 bases sitting between them. Germline loops: CDR1 SGHTA, CDR2 FQGNSA. The CDR3 covers 16 residues. The CDR3 loop is CASSLWWVPMNTEAFF. The DNA for the CDR3 is TGTGCCAGCAGCTTATGGTGGGTTCCCATGAACACTGAAGCTTTCTTT. The whole variable domain, filled in from reference TRBV7-2 and TRBJ1-1, reads GAGVSQSPSNKVTEKGKDVELRCDPISGHTALYWYRQSLGQGLEFLIYFQGNSAPDKSGLPSDRFSAERTGGSVSTLTIQRTQQEDSAVYLCASSLWWVPMNTEAFFGQGTRLTVV.